What follows are 27 T cell receptor beta chains derived from one specimen sequenced in a study of CD8+CD57+ T cells in acquired aplastic anemia. Profiling that covered TCR beta VDJ and CDR3 relied on genomic DNA as its template. Via MiXCR, TCRdb re-called the reads, giving one row per CDR3 protein. The table records 150,000 to 200,000 distinct CDR3 sequences, approximately 40% of them present only once. Sequencing was carried out using sorted CD4+, CD8+, or CD8+CD57+ T cells (not recorded which) from PBMCs. These receptor sequences come from a human donor in good health.

The chain employs TRBV20-1 and TRBJ2-7, with 11 bases lining up with TRBD1. Germline V gene data show CDR1 as DFQATT and CDR2 as SNEGSKA (reference sequence). The J segment lost 6 bases and the V segment lost 6 bases, leaving 10 bases of the junction unmatched. This CDR3 is 14 amino acids long. DNA for the CDR3: TGCAGTGCGTACCCCGGGACAGGGGGATTCGAGCAGTACTTC. Its translation: CSAYPGTGGFEQYF.

The gene calls are TRBV20-1 and TRBJ2-7; TRBD1 is a possible D gene (6 bases). CDR3 length equals 13 residues. The germline V gene has CDR1 DFQATT and CDR2 SNEGSKA (reference sequence). The germline V and J ends were trimmed by 2 bases and 2 bases, with 10 bases remaining between them. The DNA of the CDR3 is TGCAGTGCTAGACTGGGACAAGCCTACGAGCAGTACTTC. This sequence encodes CSARLGQAYEQYF.

This clonotype occurred many times. The chain has TRBV4-1 and TRBJ1-2; tentatively, D is TRBD1 (6 bases). Trimming took 0 bases from V and 6 from J, leaving 14 bases between them. This CDR3 has 15 amino acids. The V gene's germline CDR1 is MGHRA and CDR2 YSYEKL. The CDR3 here is CASSQDPGAWDGYTF. The CDR3 bases are TGCGCCAGCAGCCAAGATCCGGGGGCTTGGGATGGCTACACCTTC.

There are many counts of this clonotype. This sequence joins TRBV19 and TRBJ1-4; 9 bases map to TRBD1. V was clipped by 6 bases and J by 8 bases; unmatched bases: 7. There are 14 residues in the CDR3. The V gene's germline CDR1 is LNHDA and CDR2 SQIVND (reference sequence). As DNA, the CDR3 is TGTGCCAGTAGGACCGGGACAGGGTCCGAAAAACTGTTTTTT. Its protein product is CASRTGTGSEKLFF. Full variable domain (rest looked up from reference TRBV19 and TRBJ1-4): DGGITQSPKYLFRKEGQNVTLSCEQNLNHDAMYWYRQDPGQGLRLIYYSQIVNDFQKGDIAEGYSVSREKKESFPLTVTSAQKNPTAFYLCASRTGTGSEKLFFGSGTQLSVL.

The V and J genes are TRBV19 and TRBJ2-7; D not certain. Trimming pared 3 bases from V and 5 bases from J, leaving 8 bases between. The CDR3 loop spans 12 amino acids. The V gene's germline CDR1 is LNHDA and CDR2 SQIVND (reference sequence). The CDR3 loop is CASSIVGNEQYF. DNA for the CDR3: TGTGCCAGTAGTATCGTGGGCAACGAGCAGTACTTC.

This clonotype was recorded a few times. The chain has TRBV29-1 and TRBJ2-3; D is unclear. Between the trimmed V and J ends, which lost 4 bases and 2 bases, there was a span of 10 bases. The germline V gene has CDR1 SQVTM and CDR2 ANQGSEA. There are 13 residues in the CDR3. In DNA form, the CDR3 reads TGCAGCGTTGGCGCCAGGCTCACAGATACGCAGTATTTT. Translation: CSVGARLTDTQYF.

This sequence joins TRBV19 and TRBJ2-7; 9 bases map to TRBD1. The CDR3 extends over 15 amino acids. The trim removed 6 bases at V and 4 bases at J, leaving 10 bases unmatched. Germline V gene sequence: CDR1 LNHDA, CDR2 SQIVND (reference sequence). CDR3 protein: CASSDRGIGTYEQYF. The CDR3 nucleotides are TGTGCCAGTAGCGACAGGGGGATCGGGACTTACGAGCAGTACTTC.

The chain links TRBV4-1 to TRBJ2-1; maybe TRBD1 (6 bases). Germline V gene sequence: CDR1 MGHRA, CDR2 YSYEKL. The V gene lost 4 bases and the J gene lost 9 bases, with 13 bases spanning the gap. The CDR3 runs 13 residues. The CDR3: CASSPRQVSEQFF. Written as DNA, the CDR3 is TGCGCCAGCAGCCCCCGACAGGTTAGTGAGCAGTTCTTC.

This clonotype has just a few counts. The chain is built from TRBV10-2 and TRBJ1-5, with TRBD1 matching over 7 bases. CDR1 is WSHSY and CDR2 is SAAADI in the germline V gene. This CDR3 is 14 amino acids long. V was pared by 6 bases and J by 2 bases, with 4 bases of the junction left unmatched. The CDR3: CASRETGGNQPQHF. The CDR3 DNA is TGCGCCAGCAGGGAAACAGGGGGCAATCAGCCCCAGCATTTT.

This clonotype was detected many times. The chain joins TRBV20-1 to TRBJ1-6; 10 bases line up with TRBD1. J was trimmed by 10 bases and V by 0 bases; bases with no gene match: 6. The germline CDR1 and CDR2 sequences are DFQATT and SNEGSKA (reference sequence). The CDR3 is made up of 15 amino acids. CDR3 residues: CSARDLGTGESPLHF. In DNA form, the CDR3 reads TGCAGTGCTAGAGATCTTGGGACAGGGGAATCACCCCTCCACTTT.

This clonotype showed up just a few times. The chain links TRBV18 to TRBJ1-2; tentatively, D is TRBD1 (6 bases). From germline, CDR1 is KGHSH and CDR2 LQKENI. The CDR3 sequence is 14 residues long. The V end lost 2 bases, the J end lost 2 bases, and 9 bases lay between the germline ends. The CDR3 bases are TGTGCCAGCTCACCAGGAGACAGGAACTATGGCTACACCTTC. Protein: CASSPGDRNYGYTF.

This clonotype has a count of ten or more. This chain links TRBV6-1 with TRBJ1-1, with TRBD1 identical over 8 bases. V was pared by 7 bases and J by 5 bases, with 18 bases of the junction left unmatched. The CDR3 runs to 17 residues. Germline V gene lookup returns CDR1 MNHNS and CDR2 SASEGT. This CDR3 reads CASTPDRSGGAGTEAFF. CDR3 bases: TGTGCCAGCACCCCAGACCGGTCAGGGGGCGCGGGGACTGAAGCTTTCTTT.

This clonotype has ten or more counts. This chain connects TRBV9 to TRBJ2-2, with D perhaps assigned TRBD1 or TRBD2 (6 bases each). V was clipped by 3 bases and J by 6 bases, with 15 bases between them. CDR1 is SGDLS and CDR2 is YYNGEE in the germline V gene. The CDR3 length is 15 residues. The CDR3 sequence: CASSGGALQAGELFF. The CDR3 bases are TGTGCCAGCAGCGGGGGGGCTTTACAGGCCGGGGAGCTGTTTTTT. Complete variable domain (other parts from reference TRBV9 and TRBJ2-2): DSGVTQTPKHLITATGQRVTLRCSPRSGDLSVYWYQQSLDQGLQFLIQYYNGEERAKGNILERFSAQQFPDLHSELNLSSLELGDSALYFCASSGGALQAGELFFGEGSRLTVL.

This clonotype was found a few times. The chain joins TRBV25-1 to TRBJ1-1, with D tentatively TRBD1 (5 bases). The CDR3 has 15 residues. The germline CDR1 and CDR2 sequences are MGHDK and SYGVNS. Trimming cost V 1 base and J 2 bases, with 11 bases left between them. CDR3 nucleotides: TGTGCCAGCAGTGAATTTGGGGGGGTTAACACTGAAGCTTTCTTT. This encodes CASSEFGGVNTEAFF.

The chain has TRBV27 and TRBJ1-6; D is uncertain. CDR3 length: 15 residues. Trimming took 6 bases from V and 1 from J, leaving 10 bases between them. CDR1 and CDR2 (germline): MNHEY, SMNVEV (reference sequence). The CDR3 protein is CASSSVWSYNSPLHF. The CDR3 DNA sequence: TGTGCCAGCAGCAGCGTGTGGTCCTATAATTCACCCCTCCACTTT.

The rearrangement joins TRBV7-9 to TRBJ2-7; D might be TRBD1 (6 bases). The V end was cut by 5 bases, the J end by 2 bases, with 13 bases between. Germline assignment: CDR1 SEHNR and CDR2 FQNEAQ (reference sequence). CDR3 length: 14 amino acids. The CDR3 spells CASSPRQATYEQYF. The DNA of the CDR3 is TGTGCCAGCAGCCCCCGACAGGCCACCTACGAGCAGTACTTC.

The CDR3 DNA follows: TGTGCCACCAGCCAACTAGCGGGAGCCTACGAGCAGTACTTC. It encodes CATSQLAGAYEQYF. The chain employs TRBV15 and TRBJ2-7; 11 bases align to TRBD2. CDR1 and CDR2 (germline): LNHNV, YYDKDF (reference sequence). This CDR3 has 14 amino acids. V was pared by 5 bases and J by 2 bases, with 2 bases of the junction left unmatched.

The chain carries TRBV19 and TRBJ1-1, with 8 bases aligning to TRBD1. Germline V CDR1 and CDR2: LNHDA, SQIVND (reference sequence). This CDR3 is 14 amino acids long. V trimming: 5 bases; J trimming: 1 base; junction bases outside the gene matches: 3. CDR3 DNA sequence: TGTGCCAGTAGTTTCGGACAGGGGAACACTGAAGCTTTCTTT. Protein: CASSFGQGNTEAFF.

In its sample, this clonotype was seen many times. This chain links TRBV11-2 with TRBJ1-2; the D gene is possibly TRBD1 (6 bases). Trimming shortened V by 3 bases and J by 8 bases, and 13 bases separated the two germline ends. Germline V gives CDR1 SGHAT, CDR2 FQNNGV. The CDR3 extends over 13 amino acids. This CDR3 reads CASSFGGQDGYTF. The DNA for the CDR3 is TGTGCCAGCAGCTTTGGGGGGCAGGACGGCTACACCTTC.

The chain combines TRBV7-3 with TRBJ1-6; unclear D gene. In germline, CDR1 is SGHTA, CDR2 FQGTGA. The CDR3 is 13 amino acids. Trimming stripped 3 bases from V and 9 bases from J, with 9 bases between. CDR3 in DNA: TGTGCCAGCAGCTTGAAGCTGTCTTCACCCCTCCACTTT. It translates to CASSLKLSSPLHF.

This clonotype came up many times. The chain combines TRBV6-5 with TRBJ1-6, with D uncertain. V lost 0 bases to trimming and J lost 7 bases, with 7 bases between them. Looked up from germline, CDR1 is MNHEY and CDR2 is SVGAGI. This CDR3 comprises 14 residues. In DNA form, the CDR3 reads TGTGCCAGCAGTTACTCCGCGGAAAATTCACCCCTCCACTTT. This translates into CASSYSAENSPLHF.

This clonotype was detected ten times or more. This rearrangement joins TRBV2 to TRBJ1-2; tentatively, D is TRBD1 (5 bases). There are 14 residues in the CDR3. Germline V gives CDR1 SNHLY, CDR2 FYNNEI. Trimming stripped 8 bases from V and 5 bases from J, with 18 bases between. The CDR3 spells CASGKLGAGYGYTF. Written as DNA, the CDR3 is TGTGCCAGCGGGAAACTAGGGGCGGGGTATGGCTACACCTTC.

This clonotype was seen just once. The chain combines TRBV10-1 with TRBJ1-2; 9 positions agree with TRBD1. V was clipped by 8 bases and J by 8 bases; unmatched bases: 9. The germline CDR1 and CDR2 sequences are WNHNN and SYGVQD (reference sequence). The CDR3 loop spans 13 amino acids. CDR3 bases: TGCGCCAGCCGCTTACAGGGGGCCGAGGGCTACACCTTC. Translated, it gives CASRLQGAEGYTF.

This clonotype was seen many times. J is TRBJ2-7 and V is TRBV10-3, with D perhaps TRBD1 (6 bases). With 9 bases removed from V and 2 bases from J, the gap between germline ends came to 11 bases. This CDR3 contains 12 residues. CDR1 and CDR2 from the germline V gene are ENHRY and SYGVKD. CDR3 sequence reads: CAMAGETYEQYF. The CDR3 nucleotides are TGTGCCATGGCAGGGGAGACCTACGAGCAGTACTTC.

This clonotype was seen a few times. The rearrangement joins TRBV20-1 to TRBJ2-7, with TRBD1 identical over 10 bases. Germline CDR1 DFQATT, CDR2 SNEGSKA (reference sequence). This CDR3 has 13 residues. After removal of 3 bases from V and 3 bases from J, the junction contained 2 bases not matched to a gene. The CDR3 DNA sequence: TGCAGTGCTAGGAGGACAGGGGGCTACGAGCAGTACTTC. This gives the protein CSARRTGGYEQYF.

There are many counts of this clonotype. This chain uses TRBV7-3 with TRBJ2-5; 8 nucleotides line up with TRBD2. V lost 1 base and J lost 9; bases outside the gene matches: 7. Germline V CDR1 and CDR2: SGHTA, FQGTGA. CDR3 size: 14 residues. DNA of the CDR3: TGTGCCAGCAGCTTAAATGGTGCCGGGGGGGCCCAGTACTTC. It translates to CASSLNGAGGAQYF.

The chain couples TRBV2 to TRBJ2-5; the D gene is possibly TRBD2 (6 bases). CDR1 is SNHLY and CDR2 is FYNNEI in the germline V gene. This CDR3 contains 15 residues. V lost 0 bases to trimming and J lost 4 bases, with 12 bases between them. The CDR3 reads CASSEAPRGGETQYF. The CDR3 DNA follows: TGTGCCAGCAGTGAAGCGCCAAGGGGAGGAGAGACCCAGTACTTC.